This TCR beta chain was sequenced for a study of cytomegalovirus exposure and HLA in healthy donors. V lost 8 bases, J lost 1 base, and 4 bases stayed unmatched. The germline V gene has CDR1 SNHLY and CDR2 FYNNEI. The CDR3 runs 14 residues. The primer mix had 60 Vbeta and 13 Jbeta primers. Original analysis: An analysis that came later counted tens of millions of unique TCR beta chains, some 11 million shared. Using immunoSEQ multiplex PCR, the repertoire was profiled, and TCRdb retains in-frame clones only, with some absent. From that table come the V and J calls and clone size; the DNA was used to work out D and trimming. The data show around 76,000 clones, with 78% seen just once and roughly 8.9% held by the top ten.

Sequenced: PBMCs. The receptor was isolated from a woman in her forties in good health and CMV-seropositive. V is TRBV2 and J is TRBJ2-3; 9 bases align to TRBD1. This chain's CDR3 is CASYNRGRTDTQYF. As DNA, the CDR3 is TGTGCCAGCTATAACAGGGGGCGCACAGATACGCAGTATTTT.